A single sample is the source of the 25 T cell receptor beta chains below, sequenced in a study of shared T cell receptors in the human thymus (dated by TCRdb to 2020 to 2023). Receptors were amplified or captured by the immunoSEQ multiplex PCR assay. The immuneACCESS repertoire file appears here via TCRdb, limited to in-frame rearrangements. These files lack a portion of the clones; in checked studies, under half of the deficit traces to unresolved V genes, and the cause of the others is not known. This sample holds just under 550,000 clones; approximately 78% were observed only once. The ten largest make up more than 0.01% of the sample. The same data also contributed to another study, on human thymus T cells.

Sequencing was done on a sample of thymocytes. These receptors all stem from a boy under two years old with a congenital heart defect. Donor details come from another sample of the same person, matched by shared clones.

There are a few counts of this clone. The rearrangement links TRBV11-2 to TRBJ2-7; the D gene is possibly TRBD1 (6 bases). The CDR3 covers 14 residues. V was shortened by 0 bases and J by 3 bases, with 9 bases between the two germline ends. Germline V gene sequence: CDR1 SGHAT, CDR2 FQNNGV. This chain's CDR3 is CASSLDGTSYEQYF. The CDR3 DNA is TGTGCCAGCAGCTTAGATGGGACAAGCTACGAGCAGTACTTC. The full variable domain, with the rest looked up from reference TRBV11-2 and TRBJ2-7, is EAGVAQSPRYKIIEKRQSVAFWCNPISGHATLYWYQQILGQGPKLLIQFQNNGVVDDSQLPKDRFSAERLKGVDSTLKIQPAKLEDSAVYLCASSLDGTSYEQYFGPGTRLTVT.

As for this clone: Here the CDR3 omits its conserved ending phenylalanine or tryptophan, so a read error is the likely source. The J gene is TRBJ2-7, the V gene TRBV6-6; 7 bases agree with TRBD2. Germline V gene data show CDR1 as MNHNY and CDR2 as SVGAGI (reference sequence). With V trimmed by 0 bases and J by 0 bases, 2 bases remained unmatched. This CDR3 spans 15 amino acids. CDR3 in DNA: TGTGCCAGCAGTTACTCGGGCGGGAGCTCCTACGAGCAGTACCTC. Residues: CASSYSGGSSYEQYL.

J is TRBJ2-2 and V is TRBV9; D is perhaps TRBD1 (6 bases). Germline V gene sequence: CDR1 SGDLS, CDR2 YYNGEE. The CDR3 contains 12 residues. V lost 3 bases to trimming and J lost 6 bases, with 6 bases between them. The CDR3 region has the DNA TGTGCCAGCAGCGGACAGGCCGGGGAGCTGTTTTTT. Amino acid sequence: CASSGQAGELFF.

The chain recombines TRBV4-3 with TRBJ2-3, with 7 bases lining up with TRBD2. V was clipped by 3 bases and J by 2 bases; unmatched bases: 5. Germline CDR1 LGHNA, CDR2 YSLEER. This CDR3 has 15 amino acids. CDR3 loop: CASSQETSVTDTQYF. CDR3 sequence (DNA): TGCGCCAGCAGCCAGGAAACTAGCGTCACAGATACGCAGTATTTT.

This clone has only a few counts. The rearrangement joins TRBV6-1 to TRBJ2-1; TRBD1 might be the D (6 bases). V lost 5 bases and J lost 8, with 13 bases in between. This CDR3 has 13 residues. CDR1 is MNHNS, CDR2 SASEGT, per germline. The DNA for the CDR3 is TGTGCCAGCAGTACCCGACAGGACGATGAGCAGTTCTTC. Translated: CASSTRQDDEQFF.

V and J are TRBV6-6 and TRBJ2-7; D is undetermined. This CDR3 comprises 14 residues. CDR1 is MNHNY and CDR2 is SVGAGI in the germline V gene (reference sequence). The germline V and J ends were trimmed by 5 bases and 6 bases, with 17 bases remaining between them. In DNA form, the CDR3 reads TGTGCCAGCAGTCCAGGTATAGGCCTGTTCGAGCAGTACTTC. This codes for CASSPGIGLFEQYF.

The chain uses TRBV12-5 and TRBJ1-1; D might be TRBD1 (5 bases). Germline V lookup: CDR1 LGHNT, CDR2 FRNRAP. V lost 2 bases and J 3 bases, leaving 25 bases between the germline ends. The CDR3 length is 19 residues. This CDR3 is CASGLTTPTVPGRDTEAFF. CDR3 nucleotide sequence: TGTGCTAGTGGTTTGACTACCCCAACAGTGCCCGGCAGGGACACTGAAGCTTTCTTT.

The gene calls are TRBV29-1 and TRBJ1-5, with 7 bases identical to TRBD1. The CDR3 spans 14 residues. The junction had 5 bases not matched to a gene; V was cut back by 3 bases and J by 3 bases. Germline V gives CDR1 SQVTM, CDR2 ANQGSEA. CDR3 bases: TGCAGCGTTGAGGGACAGATCCTCAATCAGCCCCAGCATTTT. Protein: CSVEGQILNQPQHF.

V and J are TRBV7-2 and TRBJ1-1, with D possibly being TRBD1 (6 bases). Germline V gene lookup returns CDR1 SGHTA and CDR2 FQGNSA. This CDR3 comprises 13 residues. With 5 bases removed from V and 3 bases from J, the gap between germline ends came to 10 bases. CDR3 in DNA: TGTGCCAGCAGCAAGAGGACAGACACTGAAGCTTTCTTT. It encodes CASSKRTDTEAFF.

The gene calls are TRBV29-1 and TRBJ2-1; the match to TRBD2 covers 9 bases. This CDR3 has 15 amino acids. Germline CDR1 reads SQVTM; CDR2 reads ANQGSEA. V was clipped by 3 bases and J by 4 bases; unmatched bases: 7. CDR3 bases: TGCAGCGTTGAGGCGGGGCGGGAGGGTTACAATGAGCAGTTCTTC. It is translated as CSVEAGREGYNEQFF.

The chain combines TRBV7-6 with TRBJ2-1, with D possibly being TRBD2 (6 bases). V lost 0 bases to trimming and J lost 13 bases, with 13 bases between them. There are 13 residues in the CDR3. Germline loops: CDR1 SGHVS, CDR2 FNYEAQ. The CDR3 is CASSLALTSRQFF. The CDR3 DNA follows: TGTGCCAGCAGCTTAGCTCTAACTAGCAGACAGTTCTTC. The variable domain in full, with the rest retrieved from reference TRBV7-6 and TRBJ2-1, is GAGVSQSPRYKVTKRGQDVALRCDPISGHVSLYWYRQALGQGPEFLTYFNYEAQQDKSGLPNDRFSAERPEGSISTLTIQRTEQRDSAMYRCASSLALTSRQFFGPGTRLTVL.

This clone appeared once. The genes are TRBV6-6 and TRBJ2-7; weak D call: TRBD1 (6 bases). Trimming cost V 1 base and J 4 bases, with 8 bases left between them. Germline V gives CDR1 MNHNY, CDR2 SVGAGI (reference sequence). The CDR3 extends over 13 amino acids. Here the CDR3 reads CASSYFQGYEQYF. Here the CDR3 DNA reads TGTGCCAGCAGTTACTTCCAGGGGTACGAGCAGTACTTC.

The chain is built from TRBV5-1 and TRBJ1-5; a possible D gene is TRBD1 (6 bases). The ends were cut back, 4 bases at V and 1 base at J, with 30 bases in the middle. Germline V gene lookup returns CDR1 SGHRS and CDR2 YFSETQ. The CDR3 is 21 residues long. The CDR3: CASSLDPLRDTNLRSNQPQHF. In nucleotides, the CDR3 is TGCGCCAGCAGCCTAGATCCCCTCCGGGACACCAACTTGAGGAGCAATCAGCCCCAGCATTTT.

This rearrangement joins TRBV11-2 to TRBJ2-7; 16 nucleotides align to TRBD2. CDR3 size: 17 residues. Unmatched junction bases numbered 11, after V lost 5 bases and J lost 7 bases. Germline CDR1 and CDR2: SGHAT and FQNNGV. The DNA of the CDR3 is TGTGCCAGCAGCGGTCAGGGACTAGCGGGAGGGCCACGAGAGCAGTACTTC. Protein sequence: CASSGQGLAGGPREQYF.

The chain uses TRBV28 and TRBJ2-1, with 10 positions matching TRBD2. Trimming cost V 2 bases and J 7 bases; bases outside gene matches: 11. Per germline, CDR1 MDHEN and CDR2 SYDVKM. This CDR3 is 17 amino acids long. The CDR3 is CASSLQREGQSGNEQFF. The CDR3 DNA reads TGTGCCAGCAGTTTACAGCGGGAGGGCCAATCGGGTAATGAGCAGTTCTTC. The full variable domain, rest sourced from reference TRBV28 and TRBJ2-1, is DVKVTQSSRYLVKRTGEKVFLECVQDMDHENMFWYRQDPGLGLRLIYFSYDVKMKEKGDIPEGYSVSREKKERFSLILESASTNQTSMYLCASSLQREGQSGNEQFFGPGTRLTVL.

The chain couples TRBV18 to TRBJ1-1; 9 bases align to TRBD1. The CDR3 extends over 18 amino acids. After removal of 2 bases from V and 0 bases from J, the junction contained 10 bases not matched to a gene. In germline, CDR1 is KGHSH, CDR2 LQKENI. The CDR3, as DNA: TGTGCCAGCTCACCATTTAGCCCGACAGGGGGACTGAACACTGAAGCTTTCTTT. This gives the protein CASSPFSPTGGLNTEAFF.

The chain employs TRBV5-1 and TRBJ2-3; perhaps TRBD2 as D (5 bases). V was clipped by 4 bases and J by 10 bases, with 10 bases between them. Germline CDR1 reads SGHRS; CDR2 reads YFSETQ. The CDR3 has 11 amino acids. The CDR3 DNA sequence: TGCGCCAGCAGCCGGCCCGGGGCGCAGTATTTT. It is translated as CASSRPGAQYF.

The chain uses TRBV5-6 and TRBJ2-1; 7 bases are a match to TRBD2. This CDR3 is 16 amino acids long. Looked up from germline, CDR1 is SGHDT and CDR2 is YYEEEE. The V and J ends lost 4 bases and 0 bases, in that order; junction bases with no gene match: 7. CDR3 DNA: TGTGCCAGCAGCGGGTGGGAGGGAGGCTCCTACAATGAGCAGTTCTTC. Protein sequence: CASSGWEGGSYNEQFF.

The V and J genes are TRBV12-5 and TRBJ2-7; tentatively, D is TRBD1 (5 bases). The V gene lost 9 bases and the J gene lost 5 bases, with 17 bases spanning the gap. The CDR3 is 13 amino acids. Germline CDR1 and CDR2: LGHNT and FRNRAP. This chain's CDR3 is CARAQGASHEQYF. CDR3 in DNA: TGTGCTAGAGCCCAAGGGGCTTCCCACGAGCAGTACTTC.

The chain recombines TRBV2 with TRBJ2-1, with 9 nucleotides matching TRBD2. Germline V gene sequence: CDR1 SNHLY, CDR2 FYNNEI. V lost 3 bases, J lost 0 bases, and 3 bases stayed unmatched. CDR3 length: 16 residues. The CDR3 loop reads CASSDGGRVSYNEQFF. DNA for the CDR3: TGTGCCAGCAGTGATGGCGGGAGGGTCTCCTACAATGAGCAGTTCTTC.

The chain uses TRBV14 and TRBJ2-2; D ambiguous. V lost 5 bases to trimming and J lost 5 bases, with 9 bases between them. The germline gives CDR1 SGHDN, CDR2 FVKESK. This CDR3 region has 13 residues. The chain's CDR3 is CASSYGRTGELFF. The CDR3 DNA sequence: TGTGCCAGCAGCTACGGTCGGACCGGGGAGCTGTTTTTT.

This chain joins TRBV27 and TRBJ2-2, with 10 bases aligning to TRBD2. Germline CDR1 reads MNHEY; CDR2 reads SMNVEV (reference sequence). Trimming cost V 10 bases and J 0 bases; bases outside gene matches: 11. The CDR3 is made up of 17 amino acids. CDR3 amino acids: CATRGVAGGANTGELFF. In nucleotides, the CDR3 is TGTGCCACCCGAGGAGTAGCGGGAGGCGCGAACACCGGGGAGCTGTTTTTT.

This clone was recorded only once. The V and J genes are TRBV27 and TRBJ1-3, with D possibly TRBD1 on 5 matching bases. This CDR3 is 17 amino acids long. CDR1 and CDR2 from the germline V gene are MNHEY and SMNVEV (reference sequence). V lost 0 bases and J 0 bases, leaving 12 bases between the germline ends. Here the CDR3 DNA reads TGTGCCAGCAGTTTATCAGGAACAGGTCCCTCTGGAAACACCATATATTTT. This encodes CASSLSGTGPSGNTIYF.

This chain joins TRBV10-3 and TRBJ2-1; TRBD2 matches at 7 bases. Trimming took 10 bases from V and 0 from J; bases not matched to a gene: 3. The CDR3 contains 13 residues. From germline, CDR1 is ENHRY and CDR2 SYGVKD. The CDR3 protein is CATRLASYNEQFF. CDR3 bases: TGTGCCACCCGACTAGCCTCCTACAATGAGCAGTTCTTC.

In its sample, this clone was seen a few times. V is TRBV2 and J is TRBJ2-7; TRBD1 aligns across 11 bases. J gave up 5 bases and V 5 bases, and 8 bases lay outside the gene matches. The CDR3 loop spans 15 amino acids. CDR1 and CDR2 from the germline V gene are SNHLY and FYNNEI. The CDR3 is CASSRTGGVRNEQYF. The CDR3 bases are TGTGCCAGCAGTCGGACAGGGGGCGTGAGGAACGAGCAGTACTTC. Using reference TRBV2 and TRBJ2-7 for the parts outside the CDR3, the full variable domain is EPEVTQTPSHQVTQMGQEVILRCVPISNHLYFYWYRQILGQKVEFLVSFYNNEISEKSEIFDDQFSVERPDGSNFTLKIRSTKLEDSAMYFCASSRTGGVRNEQYFGPGTRLTVT.